A single sample gave rise to the 16 T cell receptor beta chains below, sequenced in a study of identical twins. TCRdb processed the 5' RACE reads anew with MiXCR; each CDR3 protein has one entry. This table has roughly 220,000 distinct CDR3 sequences, under 8.5% appearing once. Another study also made use of these data, one on T cells expressing NK-cell markers.

Sequenced input: CD8+ T cells sorted from blood. The receptors were sampled from a woman aged 18-30 years in good health.

The table lists this clonotype with many counts. The chain combines TRBV29-1 with TRBJ2-7, with D possibly being TRBD1 or TRBD2 (8 bases each). Per germline, CDR1 SQVTM and CDR2 ANQGSEA. CDR3 length equals 14 residues. The ends were cut back, 8 bases at V and 7 bases at J, with 24 bases in the middle. CDR3 amino acids: CSPRGDRKTREQYF. The CDR3 nucleotides are TGCAGCCCGCGGGGGGACAGGAAAACGAGGGAGCAGTACTTC.

A few counts support this clonotype. The CDR3: CASSMGPPYEQYF. CDR3 coding DNA: TGTGCCAGTAGTATGGGACCCCCGTACGAGCAGTACTTC. The chain combines TRBV19 with TRBJ2-7, with D possibly called TRBD1 or TRBD2 (5 bases each). The CDR3 has 13 residues. Trimming took off 3 bases at V and 4 bases at J, with 10 bases between the two ends. The germline gives CDR1 LNHDA, CDR2 SQIVND (reference sequence).

This clonotype has only a few counts. The rearrangement uses TRBV5-1 and TRBJ1-1; D is unresolved. The CDR3 sequence is 12 residues long. Germline CDR1 reads SGHRS; CDR2 reads YFSETQ. Trimming shortened V by 7 bases and J by 4 bases, and 11 bases separated the two germline ends. The CDR3 protein is CASRNPATEAFF. The CDR3 DNA reads as TGCGCCAGCCGCAACCCTGCCACTGAAGCTTTCTTT.

The chain links TRBV2 to TRBJ2-7; tentatively, D is TRBD1 (5 bases). The germline gives CDR1 SNHLY, CDR2 FYNNEI. This CDR3 is 15 amino acids long. The V and J ends lost 2 bases and 0 bases respectively, with 11 bases between them. This CDR3 is CASSESHRSSYEQYF. For the CDR3, the DNA is TGTGCCAGCAGTGAAAGCCACAGGAGCTCCTACGAGCAGTACTTC.

The sample holds a few counts of this clonotype. The chain is built from TRBV7-9 and TRBJ2-1; 9 nucleotides agree with TRBD2. V was clipped by 1 base and J by 7 bases; unmatched bases: 8. The CDR3 has 16 residues. In germline, CDR1 is SEHNR, CDR2 FQNEAQ (reference sequence). CDR3 protein: CASSLEAGGPQNEQFF. The CDR3 region has the DNA TGTGCCAGCAGCTTAGAGGCGGGAGGGCCTCAAAATGAGCAGTTCTTC.

The V call is TRBV5-5, the J call TRBJ2-3; D not resolved. Germline V lookup: CDR1 SGHKS, CDR2 YYEKEE (reference sequence). This CDR3 has 12 amino acids. Trimming cost V 3 bases and J 4 bases, with 6 bases left between them. Here the CDR3 DNA reads TGTGCCAGCAGCTATGGGTCAGATACGCAGTATTTT. It translates to CASSYGSDTQYF.

This clonotype showed up just a few times. The V and J genes are TRBV4-2 and TRBJ2-1, with a tentative D call TRBD2 (5 bases). The germline V and J ends were trimmed by 3 bases and 7 bases, with 7 bases remaining between them. This CDR3 contains 12 residues. Per the germline V gene, CDR1 is LGHNA and CDR2 is YNFKEQ. CDR3 bases: TGTGCCAGCAGCCACCCGGGGAATGAGCAGTTCTTC. Translated: CASSHPGNEQFF.

The chain is built from TRBV27 and TRBJ2-1; D not certain. Germline V gene sequence: CDR1 MNHEY, CDR2 SMNVEV (reference sequence). The CDR3 is 13 residues long. The V end was cut by 6 bases, the J end by 6 bases, with 12 bases between. The CDR3 is CASRPLDGNEQFF. DNA of the CDR3: TGTGCCAGCAGACCTCTGGACGGCAATGAGCAGTTCTTC.

This clonotype has a count of ten or more. This chain connects TRBV7-9 to TRBJ2-7; tentatively, D is TRBD1 (5 bases). V lost 2 bases and J lost 5, with 13 bases in between. This CDR3 spans 14 amino acids. Germline V CDR1 and CDR2: SEHNR, FQNEAQ (reference sequence). CDR3 sequence (DNA): TGTGCCAGCAGCTTAAGCAGGACAATCGACGAGCAGTACTTC. Translated, it gives CASSLSRTIDEQYF.

This clonotype was seen only a few times. The J gene is TRBJ2-7, the V gene TRBV12-5; a weak D match, TRBD2 (6 bases). The CDR3 has 15 residues. Trimming pared 1 base from V and 2 bases from J, leaving 12 bases between. Germline CDR1 is LGHNT and CDR2 is FRNRAP. The CDR3 DNA reads as TGTGCTAGTGGTTTGGACGGGAGCCCAACCTACGAGCAGTACTTC. Its protein is CASGLDGSPTYEQYF.

This clonotype was seen many times. The rearrangement uses TRBV12-3 or TRBV12-4 and TRBJ1-2, with D hard to call. This CDR3 region has 14 residues. Deletions cut 3 bases from V and 2 bases from J, with 10 bases between. CDR3 DNA: TGTGCCAGCAGTTTGAGTTTCGGAAACTATGGCTACACCTTC. Residues: CASSLSFGNYGYTF.

The chain links TRBV12-3 or TRBV12-4 to TRBJ2-7; 7 nucleotides align to TRBD1. V was clipped by 1 base and J by 0 bases; unmatched bases: 6. The CDR3 spans 16 residues. Here the CDR3 reads CASSLGSGQSSYEQYF. For the CDR3, the DNA is TGTGCCAGCAGTTTAGGATCGGGACAGAGCTCCTACGAGCAGTACTTC.

J is TRBJ2-1 and V is TRBV7-6; a weak D match, TRBD2 (6 bases). The germline V and J ends were trimmed by 2 bases and 9 bases, with 8 bases remaining between them. CDR1 and CDR2 (germline): SGHVS, FNYEAQ. This CDR3 has 12 amino acids. This chain's CDR3 is CASSLMGGEQFF. The CDR3, as DNA: TGTGCCAGCAGCTTAATGGGGGGTGAGCAGTTCTTC.

The J gene is TRBJ2-5, the V gene TRBV5-1; 8 positions match TRBD1. Germline lookup yields CDR1 SGHRS and CDR2 YFSETQ. Trimming took 1 base from V and 4 from J; bases not matched to a gene: 6. The CDR3 is made up of 15 amino acids. The CDR3 here is CASSLQGAELETQYF. The CDR3 nucleotides read TGCGCCAGCAGCTTGCAGGGGGCTGAGTTAGAGACCCAGTACTTC.

This clonotype was seen only a few times. The V gene is TRBV20-1, the J gene TRBJ1-1; D may be TRBD1 (6 bases). This CDR3 region has 14 residues. Germline values: CDR1 DFQATT, CDR2 SNEGSKA (reference sequence). Trimming stripped 6 bases from V and 7 bases from J, with 21 bases between. CDR3 amino acids: CSAPNGGRGIEAFF. CDR3 sequence (DNA): TGCAGTGCGCCTAACGGGGGCAGGGGTATTGAAGCTTTCTTT.

The J gene is TRBJ2-1, the V gene TRBV9; TRBD2 agrees at 13 bases. Trimming at V came to 4 bases and at J to 7 bases, leaving 5 bases not matched to a gene. The germline gives CDR1 SGDLS, CDR2 YYNGEE. The CDR3 is 15 amino acids. CDR3 sequence (DNA): TGTGCCAGCAGCCCGACTAGCGGGAGGAGGAATGAGCAGTTCTTC. This gives the protein CASSPTSGRRNEQFF.